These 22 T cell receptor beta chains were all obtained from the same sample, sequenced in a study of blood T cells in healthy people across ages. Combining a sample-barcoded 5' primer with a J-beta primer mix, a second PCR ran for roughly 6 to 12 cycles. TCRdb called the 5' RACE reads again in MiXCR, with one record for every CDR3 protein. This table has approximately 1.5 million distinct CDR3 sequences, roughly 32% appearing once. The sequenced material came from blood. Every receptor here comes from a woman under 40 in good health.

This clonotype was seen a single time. This CDR3 reads CAWSVGDRGYTF. DNA for the CDR3: TGTGCCTGGAGTGTAGGAGACAGGGGCTACACCTTC. The chain combines TRBV30 with TRBJ1-2; TRBD1 might be the D (6 bases). CDR3 length equals 12 residues. In germline, CDR1 is GTSNPN, CDR2 SVGIG (reference sequence). V dropped 0 bases and J dropped 8 bases, with 10 bases sitting between them.

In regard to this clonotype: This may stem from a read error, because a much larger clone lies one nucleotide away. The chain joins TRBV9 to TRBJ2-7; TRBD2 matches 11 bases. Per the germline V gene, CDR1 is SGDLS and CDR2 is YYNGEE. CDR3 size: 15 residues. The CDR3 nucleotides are TGTACCAGCAGCCCGGGACTAGCGGCTTCCTACGAGCAGTACTTC. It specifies CTSSPGLAASYEQYF. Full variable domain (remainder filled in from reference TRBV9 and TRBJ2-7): DSGVTQTPKHLITATGQRVTLRCSPRSGDLSVYWYQQSLDQGLQFLIQYYNGEERAKGNILERFSAQQFPDLHSELNLSSLELGDSALYFCTSSPGLAASYEQYFGPGTRLTVT.

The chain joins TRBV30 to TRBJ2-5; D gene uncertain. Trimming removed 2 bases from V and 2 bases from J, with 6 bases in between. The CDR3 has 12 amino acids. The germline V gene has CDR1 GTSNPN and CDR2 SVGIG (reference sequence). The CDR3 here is CAWSTGQETQYF. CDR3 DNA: TGTGCCTGGAGTACCGGGCAAGAGACCCAGTACTTC.

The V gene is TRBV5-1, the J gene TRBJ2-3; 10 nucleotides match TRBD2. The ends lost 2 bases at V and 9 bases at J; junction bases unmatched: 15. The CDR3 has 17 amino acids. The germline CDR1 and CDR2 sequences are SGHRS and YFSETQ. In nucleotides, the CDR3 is TGCGCCAGCAGCTTAGGTAGCGGGGGGCCGGAATCGTCGACGCAGTATTTT. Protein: CASSLGSGGPESSTQYF.

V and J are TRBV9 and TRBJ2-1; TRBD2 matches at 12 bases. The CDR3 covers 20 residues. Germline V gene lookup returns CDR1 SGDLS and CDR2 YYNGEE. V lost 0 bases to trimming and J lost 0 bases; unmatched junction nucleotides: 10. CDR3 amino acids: CASSVVGGLAGQGSYNEQFF. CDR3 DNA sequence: TGTGCCAGCAGCGTAGTAGGGGGACTAGCGGGTCAGGGCTCCTACAATGAGCAGTTCTTC.

The CDR3 bases are TGCAGTGCTAGACCTTTAGCACCAGCGGCCGCCGGGGAGCAGTACTTC. It is translated as CSARPLAPAAAGEQYF. This chain links TRBV20-1 with TRBJ2-7; a possible D gene is TRBD2 (5 bases). There are 16 residues in the CDR3. V was pared by 2 bases and J by 7 bases, with 24 bases between. In germline, CDR1 is DFQATT, CDR2 SNEGSKA (reference sequence).

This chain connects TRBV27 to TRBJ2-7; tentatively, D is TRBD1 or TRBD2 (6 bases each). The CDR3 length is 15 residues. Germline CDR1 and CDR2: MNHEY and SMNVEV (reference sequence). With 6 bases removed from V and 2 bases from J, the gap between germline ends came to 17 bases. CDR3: CASSLRGRGTYEQYF. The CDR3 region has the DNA TGTGCCAGCAGCTTGCGGGGCAGGGGAACCTACGAGCAGTACTTC.

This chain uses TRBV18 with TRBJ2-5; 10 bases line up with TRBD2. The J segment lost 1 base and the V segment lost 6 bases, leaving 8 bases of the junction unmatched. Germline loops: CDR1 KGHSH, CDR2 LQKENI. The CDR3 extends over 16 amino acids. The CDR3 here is CASSQKRGGLQETQYF. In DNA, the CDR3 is TGTGCCAGCTCCCAAAAGCGGGGGGGCCTCCAAGAGACCCAGTACTTC.

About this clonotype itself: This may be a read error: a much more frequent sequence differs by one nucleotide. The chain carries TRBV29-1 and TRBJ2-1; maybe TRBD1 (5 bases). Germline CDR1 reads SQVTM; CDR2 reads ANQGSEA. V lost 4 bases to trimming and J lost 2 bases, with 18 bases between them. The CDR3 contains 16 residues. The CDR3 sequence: CSVGDRGDWAYNEQFF. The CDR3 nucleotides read TGCAGCGTTGGAGATAGGGGTGATTGGGCCTACAATGAGCAGTTCTTC.

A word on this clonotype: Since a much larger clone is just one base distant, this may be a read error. CDR3 DNA: TGCAGCGTTGAGTCGTTTGGGACTAGCGGGAGGGCGATGTCCTACGATGAGCAGTTCTTC. Amino acid sequence: CSVESFGTSGRAMSYDEQFF. This chain uses TRBV29-1 with TRBJ2-1; 16 bases are shared with TRBD2. Germline V gene data show CDR1 as SQVTM and CDR2 as ANQGSEA. The length of the CDR3 is 20 residues.

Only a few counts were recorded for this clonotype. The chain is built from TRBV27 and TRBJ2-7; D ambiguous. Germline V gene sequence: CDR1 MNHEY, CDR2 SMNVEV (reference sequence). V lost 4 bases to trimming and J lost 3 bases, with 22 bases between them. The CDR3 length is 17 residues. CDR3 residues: CASSSPSTSAGVYEQYF. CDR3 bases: TGTGCCAGCAGTTCCCCCTCGACATCCGCAGGAGTCTACGAGCAGTACTTC.

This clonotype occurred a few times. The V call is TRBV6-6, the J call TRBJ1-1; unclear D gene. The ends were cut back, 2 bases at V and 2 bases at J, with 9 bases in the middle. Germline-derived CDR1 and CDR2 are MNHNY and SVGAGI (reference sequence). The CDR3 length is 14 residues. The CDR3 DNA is TGTGCCAGCAGTTACGACGGGGTCAACACTGAAGCTTTCTTT. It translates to CASSYDGVNTEAFF.

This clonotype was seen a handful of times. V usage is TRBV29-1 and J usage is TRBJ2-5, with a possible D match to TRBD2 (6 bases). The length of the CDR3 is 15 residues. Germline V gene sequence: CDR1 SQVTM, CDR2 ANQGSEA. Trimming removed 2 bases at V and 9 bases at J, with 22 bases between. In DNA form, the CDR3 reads TGCAGCGTTGAAATTGTAGCGGCTGGGGCCGGGTCCCAGTACTTC. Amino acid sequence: CSVEIVAAGAGSQYF.

CDR3: CASSVVGAGAYNEQFF. CDR3 nucleotide sequence: TGTGCCAGCAGCGTAGTGGGAGCGGGAGCCTACAATGAGCAGTTCTTC. This sequence joins TRBV9 and TRBJ2-1; 8 bases are shared with TRBD2. The CDR3 is 16 amino acids. Germline assignment: CDR1 SGDLS and CDR2 YYNGEE. Trimming took 0 bases from V and 2 from J; bases not matched to a gene: 4.

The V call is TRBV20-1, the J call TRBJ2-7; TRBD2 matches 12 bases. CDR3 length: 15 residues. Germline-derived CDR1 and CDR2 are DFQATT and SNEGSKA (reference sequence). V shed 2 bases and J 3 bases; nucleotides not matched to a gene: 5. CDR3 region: CSARFPGLAGYEQYF. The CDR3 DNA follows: TGCAGTGCTAGATTCCCGGGACTAGCGGGCTACGAGCAGTACTTC.

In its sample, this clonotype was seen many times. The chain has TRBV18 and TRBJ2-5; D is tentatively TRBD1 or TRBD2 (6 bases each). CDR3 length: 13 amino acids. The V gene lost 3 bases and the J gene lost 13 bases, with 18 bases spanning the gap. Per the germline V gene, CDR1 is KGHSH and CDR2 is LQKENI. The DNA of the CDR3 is TGTGCCAGCTCACCGGAAAACAGGGACTCGGGGTACTTC. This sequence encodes CASSPENRDSGYF.

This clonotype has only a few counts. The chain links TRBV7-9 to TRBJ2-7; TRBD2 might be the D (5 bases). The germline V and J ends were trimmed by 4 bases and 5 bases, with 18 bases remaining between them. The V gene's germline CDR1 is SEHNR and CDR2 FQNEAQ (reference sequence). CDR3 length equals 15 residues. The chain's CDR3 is CASSSFYSGSHEQYF. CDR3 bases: TGTGCCAGCAGCTCGTTCTATTCGGGATCCCACGAGCAGTACTTC.

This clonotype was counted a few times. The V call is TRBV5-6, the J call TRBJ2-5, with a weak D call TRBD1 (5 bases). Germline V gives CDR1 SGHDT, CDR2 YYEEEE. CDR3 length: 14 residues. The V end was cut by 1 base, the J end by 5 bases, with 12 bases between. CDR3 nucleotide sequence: TGTGCCAGCAGCTTGTACGGCAGGGTGGAGACCCAGTACTTC. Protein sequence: CASSLYGRVETQYF.

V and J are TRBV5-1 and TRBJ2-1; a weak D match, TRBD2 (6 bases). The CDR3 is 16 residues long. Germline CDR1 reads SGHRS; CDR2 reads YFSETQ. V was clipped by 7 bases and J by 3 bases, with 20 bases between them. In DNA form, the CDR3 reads TGCGCCAGCTCAGGAAGCGGAGGGGTACACTACAATGAGCAGTTCTTC. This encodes CASSGSGGVHYNEQFF.

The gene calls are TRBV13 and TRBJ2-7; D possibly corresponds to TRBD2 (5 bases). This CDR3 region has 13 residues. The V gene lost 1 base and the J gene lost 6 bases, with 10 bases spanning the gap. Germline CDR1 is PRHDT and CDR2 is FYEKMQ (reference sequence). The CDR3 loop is CASSLEAGGEQYF. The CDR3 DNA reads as TGTGCCAGCAGCTTAGAGGCCGGAGGCGAGCAGTACTTC.

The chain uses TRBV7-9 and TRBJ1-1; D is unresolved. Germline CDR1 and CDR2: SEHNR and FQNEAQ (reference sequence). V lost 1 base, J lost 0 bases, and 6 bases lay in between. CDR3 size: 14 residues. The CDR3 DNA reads TGTGCCAGCAGCTTAGAAGCTATGAACACTGAAGCTTTCTTT. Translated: CASSLEAMNTEAFF.

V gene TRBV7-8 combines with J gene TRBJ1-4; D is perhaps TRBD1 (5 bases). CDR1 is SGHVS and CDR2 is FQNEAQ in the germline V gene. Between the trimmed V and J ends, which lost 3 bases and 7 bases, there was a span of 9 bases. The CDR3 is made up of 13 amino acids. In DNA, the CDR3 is TGTGCCAGCAGCTTGCAGGGCCCTGAAAAACTGTTTTTT. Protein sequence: CASSLQGPEKLFF. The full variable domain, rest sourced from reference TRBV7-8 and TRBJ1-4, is GAGVSQSPRYKVAKRGQDVALRCDPISGHVSLFWYQQALGQGPEFLTYFQNEAQLDKSGLPSDRFFAERPEGSVSTLKIQRTQQEDSAVYLCASSLQGPEKLFFGSGTQLSVL.